A selection of T cell receptor beta chains follows, all from one sample in a study of early T cells in non-severe SARS-CoV-2 infection. One entry per CDR3 protein results from TCRdb running MiXCR on the 5' RACE reads. The sample consists of roughly 52,000 distinct CDR3 sequences, 5.5% to 8% of them appearing once. Sequencing was performed on whole blood, taken at baseline. These receptors were collected from an adult who was a healthcare worker with PCR-confirmed SARS-CoV-2 infection or an uninfected control (not recorded which). The CDR3 runs from the conserved cysteine through the conserved F or W. D genes are given only for firm matches. A clone size is listed for some rows: how often the clone was seen (once, few, many), or a class if it is expanded.

J	size	V	D	CDR3	DNA
TRBJ2-2	many	TRBV9	NA	CASSVGFRPGPGSPGELFF	TGTGCCAGCAGCGTGGGATTCCGTCCGGGCCCGGGGTCCCCCGGGGAGCTGTTTTTT
TRBJ1-4	many	TRBV4-3	NA	CASSHPDGRDEKLFF	TGCGCCAGCAGCCACCCCGACGGGCGAGATGAAAAACTGTTTTTT
TRBJ2-1	few	TRBV2	TRBD1	CASRRTGLYNEQFF	TGTGCCAGCAGACGGACAGGGCTTTACAATGAGCAGTTCTTC
TRBJ2-5	NA	TRBV6-6	TRBD2	CASSYPTSGGAIGETQYF	TGTGCCAGCAGTTACCCTACTAGCGGGGGGGCCATAGGGGAGACCCAGTACTTC
TRBJ2-4	NA	TRBV12-3/TRBV12-4	NA	CASSPRGKGGNIQYF	TGTGCCAGCAGTCCACGGGGGAAGGGGGGAAACATTCAGTACTTC
TRBJ2-2	many	TRBV5-1	NA	CASSLGTVAGELFF	TGCGCCAGCAGCTTGGGGACAGTGGCCGGGGAGCTGTTTTTT
TRBJ2-2	NA	TRBV6-6	NA	CASSRGPGITNTGELFF	TGTGCCAGTTCCCGAGGTCCGGGGATTACGAACACCGGGGAGCTGTTTTTT
TRBJ2-7	many	TRBV20-1	NA	CSARPVYEQYF	TGCAGTGCTAGGCCCGTATACGAGCAGTACTTC
TRBJ1-2	many	TRBV12-3/TRBV12-4	NA	CASSGDHYGYTF	TGTGCCAGCAGCGGGGATCACTATGGCTACACCTTC
TRBJ2-7	NA	TRBV4-3	NA	CASSQEAAADYEQYF	TGCGCCAGCAGCCAAGAGGCCGCAGCGGACTACGAGCAGTACTTC
TRBJ2-1	NA	TRBV28	TRBD2	CASRPGLAVEQFF	TGTGCCAGCAGGCCCGGACTAGCTGTTGAGCAGTTCTTC
TRBJ1-2	many	TRBV6-6	TRBD1	CASTPREGAVGYTF	TGTGCCAGCACCCCCCGGGAGGGGGCCGTAGGCTACACCTTC
TRBJ1-2	NA	TRBV5-5	NA	CASRLRTANYGYTF	TGTGCCAGCAGGCTCCGGACAGCCAACTATGGCTACACCTTC
TRBJ2-1	many	TRBV27	TRBD2	CASSPRAGQSYNEQFF	TGTGCCAGCAGTCCGCGAGCGGGGCAGTCCTACAATGAGCAGTTCTTC
TRBJ2-5	NA	TRBV7-2	NA	CASSFSAGGETQYF	TGTGCCAGCAGCTTTAGCGCCGGTGGTGAGACCCAGTACTTC
TRBJ2-2	NA	TRBV19	TRBD2	CATQAGANTGELFF	TGTGCCACCCAAGCGGGGGCGAACACCGGGGAGCTGTTTTTT
TRBJ1-4	many	TRBV12-5	TRBD1	CARVQGVNEKLFF	TGTGCTAGGGTACAGGGGGTTAATGAAAAACTGTTTTTT
TRBJ2-7	NA	TRBV11-2	NA	CASSLGGGLDEQYF	TGTGCCAGCAGCTTAGGGGGGGGGCTGGACGAGCAGTACTTC
TRBJ2-5	many	TRBV7-2	TRBD1	CASSPRRTGLQETQYF	TGTGCCAGCAGCCCCCGCCGGACAGGGTTACAAGAGACCCAGTACTTC
TRBJ2-3	few	TRBV2	TRBD2	CASTPSGGAADTQYF	TGTGCCAGCACCCCTAGCGGGGGGGCCGCAGATACGCAGTATTTT
TRBJ2-1	many	TRBV6-1	NA	CASSEWAGTYNEQFF	TGTGCCAGCAGTGAATGGGCGGGGACCTACAATGAGCAGTTCTTC
TRBJ2-3	NA	TRBV6-6	NA	CASSYSGRTDTQYF	TGTGCCAGCAGTTACTCTGGACGCACAGATACGCAGTATTTT
TRBJ1-3	NA	TRBV27	TRBD1	CASRKQGAWGNTIYF	TGTGCCAGCAGAAAACAGGGGGCCTGGGGAAACACCATATATTTT
TRBJ2-5	NA	TRBV21-1	NA	CASSCPWTSGGLCETQYF	TGTGCCAGCAGCTGCCCATGGACGAGCGGGGGCTTATGTGAGACCCAGTACTTC
TRBJ1-1	NA	TRBV7-9	TRBD1	CASSLLGETGLAFF	TGTGCCAGCAGCTTACTCGGGGAGACAGGGTTGGCTTTCTTT
TRBJ2-1	NA	TRBV11-3	NA	CASSSRVLYNEQFF	TGTGCCAGCAGCTCTCGGGTCCTCTACAATGAGCAGTTCTTC
TRBJ2-7	NA	TRBV7-2	NA	CASSPDSSPYEQYF	TGTGCCAGCAGCCCGGACTCTAGCCCCTACGAGCAGTACTTC
TRBJ2-3	medium-sized	TRBV28	NA	CASSLTRNIGDTQYF	TGTGCCAGCAGTTTAACCAGGAATATCGGTGATACGCAGTATTTT
TRBJ1-1	few	TRBV28	NA	CASTQGTEAFF	TGTGCCAGCACCCAGGGAACTGAAGCTTTCTTT
TRBJ1-2	many	TRBV3-1	TRBD1	CASSQNLGRGQGYTF	TGTGCCAGCAGCCAAAATTTGGGGAGGGGGCAAGGCTACACCTTC
TRBJ1-4	NA	TRBV7-2	TRBD1	CASSLAQGAQEKLFF	TGTGCCAGCAGCTTAGCACAGGGGGCGCAAGAAAAACTGTTTTTT
TRBJ2-1	many	TRBV7-9	NA	CASSFGQYNEQFF	TGTGCCAGCAGCTTCGGACAGTACAATGAGCAGTTCTTC
TRBJ2-2	NA	TRBV7-3	TRBD1	CASSLGQGARELFF	TGTGCCAGCAGCTTGGGACAGGGGGCCCGGGAGCTGTTTTTT
TRBJ2-1	NA	TRBV19	TRBD2	CASSSPHTSGGQDEQFF	TGTGCCAGTAGCAGTCCCCATACTAGCGGGGGCCAGGATGAGCAGTTCTTC
TRBJ1-4	many	TRBV2	NA	CACRDGQNEKLFF	TGTGCCTGCCGGGACGGACAAAATGAAAAACTGTTTTTT
TRBJ2-1	many	TRBV7-2	TRBD2	CASSPRLANEQFF	TGTGCCAGCAGCCCGAGACTAGCAAATGAGCAGTTCTTC
TRBJ2-7	many	TRBV30	NA	CAWSGQGIHEQYF	TGTGCCTGGAGTGGGCAGGGGATCCACGAGCAGTACTTC
TRBJ1-5	NA	TRBV6-2/TRBV6-3	NA	CASKRGYQPQHF	TGTGCCAGCAAGAGGGGGTATCAGCCCCAGCATTTT
TRBJ1-6	NA	TRBV6-6	TRBD1	CASSSSTGGSYNSPLHF	TGTGCCAGCAGTTCCTCGACAGGGGGGTCCTATAATTCACCCCTCCACTTT
TRBJ1-3	many	TRBV11-2	NA	CASSLWGAGNTIYF	TGTGCCAGCAGCCTGTGGGGAGCTGGAAACACCATATATTTT
TRBJ1-1	few	TRBV20-1	NA	CSASLKRPITEAFF	TGCAGTGCTTCGTTAAAGCGACCGATCACTGAAGCCTTCTTT
TRBJ1-2	many	TRBV7-9	TRBD1	CASSLVMRTGDYTF	TGTGCCAGCAGCTTAGTTATGAGGACAGGGGACTACACCTTC
TRBJ2-1	many	TRBV5-4	NA	CASSLSNEQFF	TGTGCCAGCAGCCTGAGCAATGAGCAGTTCTTC
TRBJ2-7	few	TRBV29-1	TRBD1	CSVEGQASYEQYF	TGCAGCGTTGAGGGACAGGCCTCCTACGAGCAGTACTTC
TRBJ2-5	many	TRBV20-1	NA	CSARPRETQYF	TGCAGTGCTCGGCCTCGAGAGACCCAGTACTTC
TRBJ2-3	few	TRBV10-3	NA	CAISGQAASTDTQYF	TGTGCCATCAGTGGACAGGCGGCTAGCACAGATACGCAGTATTTT
TRBJ2-7	few	TRBV6-2/TRBV6-3	NA	CASTYSGHRYEQYF	TGTGCCAGCACCTACTCGGGTCATCGTTACGAGCAGTACTTC
TRBJ2-3	few	TRBV12-3/TRBV12-4	NA	CASSLAGTSATADTQYF	TGTGCCAGCAGTCTAGCCGGGACCTCCGCGACGGCAGATACGCAGTATTTT
TRBJ1-1	NA	TRBV12-3/TRBV12-4	NA	CASSFGMNTEAFF	TGTGCCAGCAGTTTTGGTATGAACACTGAAGCTTTCTTT
TRBJ1-6	many	TRBV6-6	NA	CASSYAGGDNSPLHF	TGTGCCAGCAGTTACGCCGGGGGTGATAATTCACCCCTCCACTTT
TRBJ1-1	few	TRBV5-1	TRBD1	CASSLEGRTGMNTEAFF	TGCGCCAGCAGCTTGGAGGGCCGGACAGGGATGAACACTGAAGCTTTCTTT
TRBJ2-7	NA	TRBV2	NA	CASSEWDTSYEQYF	TGTGCCAGCAGTGAATGGGACACTTCCTACGAGCAGTACTTC
TRBJ1-2	few	TRBV5-8	NA	CASSYVSYGYTF	TGTGCCAGCAGCTACGTCTCCTATGGCTACACCTTC
TRBJ2-5	once	TRBV11-3	TRBD2	CASGDYKQETQYF	TGTGCCAGCGGGGACTACAAACAAGAGACCCAGTACTTC
TRBJ1-2	many	TRBV6-5	TRBD1	CASSYGTVYGYTF	TGTGCCAGCAGTTACGGGACAGTCTATGGCTACACCTTC
TRBJ1-1	NA	TRBV7-7	TRBD1	CASSLQRDSEAFF	TGTGCTAGCAGCCTACAACGGGACAGCGAAGCTTTCTTT
TRBJ1-4	NA	TRBV16	NA	CASSPITGQGPEKLFF	TGTGCCAGCAGCCCCATCACCGGGCAGGGCCCTGAAAAACTGTTTTTT